A selection of T cell receptor beta chains follows, all from one sample in a study of identical twins. MiXCR, applied by TCRdb to the 5' RACE reads, yields one record per CDR3 protein. This sample carries about 290,000 distinct CDR3 sequences, roughly 8.6% of them seen once, and the ten largest clones take approximately 7%. These records were also assigned to another study, of yellow fever vaccine responses in identical twins.

The sample comprised CD8+ T cells sorted from blood. These receptors were obtained from a woman under 30 in good health. The CDR3 runs from the conserved cysteine through the conserved F or W. The order of the fields is D gene, clone size, J gene, V gene, CDR3 protein, CDR3 DNA. D genes are given only for firm matches. Part of the rows lack a size; the others show once, few, many or a class for expanded clones.

D gene: NA; clone size: NA; J gene: TRBJ2-7; V gene: TRBV5-5; CDR3 protein: CASSSPEQGASEQYF; CDR3 DNA: TGTGCCAGCAGTTCCCCGGAACAGGGTGCGAGCGAGCAGTACTTC
D gene: TRBD2; clone size: NA; J gene: TRBJ2-3; V gene: TRBV20-1; CDR3 protein: CSARDLYLAGSSTDTQYF; CDR3 DNA: TGCAGTGCTAGAGATCTCTACCTAGCGGGGTCTAGCACAGATACGCAGTATTTT
D gene: NA; clone size: NA; J gene: TRBJ2-1; V gene: TRBV20-1; CDR3 protein: CSAGWIQNEQFF; CDR3 DNA: TGCAGTGCGGGATGGATCCAAAATGAGCAGTTCTTC
D gene: NA; clone size: NA; J gene: TRBJ2-3; V gene: TRBV28; CDR3 protein: CASSRRGGGADTQYF; CDR3 DNA: TGTGCCAGCAGCCGGAGGGGAGGGGGGGCAGATACGCAGTATTTT
D gene: NA; clone size: NA; J gene: TRBJ2-7; V gene: TRBV6-5; CDR3 protein: CASSYSPNYEQYF; CDR3 DNA: TGTGCCAGCAGTTACTCACCAAACTACGAGCAGTACTTC
D gene: TRBD2; clone size: NA; J gene: TRBJ2-7; V gene: TRBV4-3; CDR3 protein: CASSQDRLAESYEQYF; CDR3 DNA: TGCGCCAGCAGCCAAGACCGACTAGCGGAGTCCTACGAGCAGTACTTC
D gene: NA; clone size: many; J gene: TRBJ2-7; V gene: TRBV7-9; CDR3 protein: CASSRTDTPRDEQYF; CDR3 DNA: TGTGCCAGCAGCCGAACGGATACTCCAAGGGACGAGCAGTACTTC
D gene: NA; clone size: few; J gene: TRBJ2-7; V gene: TRBV12-3/TRBV12-4; CDR3 protein: CASSFQVSSYEQYF; CDR3 DNA: TGTGCCAGCAGTTTTCAGGTCAGCTCCTACGAGCAGTACTTC
D gene: TRBD1; clone size: many; J gene: TRBJ2-1; V gene: TRBV15; CDR3 protein: CATSDRGYNEQFF; CDR3 DNA: TGTGCCACCAGTGACAGGGGTTACAATGAGCAGTTCTTC
D gene: TRBD1; clone size: few; J gene: TRBJ2-1; V gene: TRBV30; CDR3 protein: CACNGDSHNNEQFF; CDR3 DNA: TGTGCCTGCAACGGGGACAGCCATAACAATGAGCAGTTCTTC
D gene: TRBD1; clone size: few; J gene: TRBJ2-7; V gene: TRBV27; CDR3 protein: CASSLQGVWNEQYF; CDR3 DNA: TGTGCCAGCAGTTTACAGGGGGTCTGGAACGAGCAGTACTTC
D gene: TRBD2; clone size: few; J gene: TRBJ2-7; V gene: TRBV7-6; CDR3 protein: CASSPLGEGREQYF; CDR3 DNA: TGTGCCAGCAGCCCCCTAGGGGAGGGTCGGGAGCAGTACTTC
D gene: NA; clone size: many; J gene: TRBJ2-1; V gene: TRBV2; CDR3 protein: CASSEAFVQFF; CDR3 DNA: TGTGCCAGCAGTGAAGCATTTGTTCAGTTCTTC
D gene: TRBD2; clone size: many; J gene: TRBJ2-1; V gene: TRBV15; CDR3 protein: CATSREIGLAANNEQFF; CDR3 DNA: TGTGCCACCAGCAGAGAAATCGGACTAGCGGCCAACAATGAGCAGTTCTTC
D gene: TRBD2; clone size: NA; J gene: TRBJ2-5; V gene: TRBV5-5; CDR3 protein: CASSPDSGGAWETQYF; CDR3 DNA: TGTGCCAGCAGCCCCGATAGCGGGGGGGCCTGGGAGACCCAGTACTTC
D gene: NA; clone size: few; J gene: TRBJ2-1; V gene: TRBV7-8; CDR3 protein: CASSALRPVSGLAYNEQFF; CDR3 DNA: TGTGCCAGCAGCGCTCTCCGGCCTGTAAGCGGCCTAGCCTACAATGAGCAGTTCTTC
D gene: NA; clone size: NA; J gene: TRBJ1-1; V gene: TRBV30; CDR3 protein: CAWSVGSGNTEAFF; CDR3 DNA: TGTGCCTGGAGTGTAGGATCCGGGAACACTGAAGCTTTCTTT
D gene: NA; clone size: few; J gene: TRBJ2-1; V gene: TRBV6-2/TRBV6-3; CDR3 protein: CASSYLSELQLEAGPAEQFF; CDR3 DNA: TGTGCCAGCAGTTACTTGTCAGAACTCCAACTAGAAGCGGGTCCTGCTGAGCAGTTCTTC
D gene: NA; clone size: NA; J gene: TRBJ2-3; V gene: TRBV7-9; CDR3 protein: CASSSWNISSTDTQYF; CDR3 DNA: TGTGCCAGCAGCTCCTGGAACATTTCTAGCACAGATACGCAGTATTTT
D gene: NA; clone size: NA; J gene: TRBJ2-2; V gene: TRBV25-1; CDR3 protein: CASSAIAGTGELFF; CDR3 DNA: TGTGCCAGCAGCGCCATTGCCGGAACCGGGGAGCTGTTTTTT
D gene: NA; clone size: many; J gene: TRBJ1-5; V gene: TRBV20-1; CDR3 protein: CSARDLDQPQHF; CDR3 DNA: TGCAGTGCTAGGGATCTAGATCAGCCCCAGCATTTT
D gene: NA; clone size: few; J gene: TRBJ1-1; V gene: TRBV7-9; CDR3 protein: CASSPQERTEAFF; CDR3 DNA: TGTGCCAGCAGCCCCCAGGAAAGGACTGAAGCTTTCTTT
D gene: TRBD2; clone size: few; J gene: TRBJ2-7; V gene: TRBV20-1; CDR3 protein: CKLAGFYEQYF; CDR3 DNA: TGCAAACTAGCGGGGTTCTACGAGCAGTACTTC
D gene: NA; clone size: once; J gene: TRBJ1-1; V gene: TRBV2; CDR3 protein: CASSEVTKVDEAFF; CDR3 DNA: TGTGCCAGCAGTGAGGTGACAAAGGTAGATGAAGCTTTCTTT
D gene: NA; clone size: few; J gene: TRBJ2-7; V gene: TRBV6-1; CDR3 protein: CASSELHEQYF; CDR3 DNA: TGTGCCAGCAGTGAATTACACGAGCAGTACTTC
D gene: NA; clone size: many; J gene: TRBJ1-2; V gene: TRBV25-1; CDR3 protein: CASSEPRNLYGYTF; CDR3 DNA: TGTGCCAGCAGTGAGCCCCGAAACCTTTATGGCTACACCTTC
D gene: NA; clone size: few; J gene: TRBJ2-1; V gene: TRBV4-3; CDR3 protein: CASSQEPHGGYNEQFF; CDR3 DNA: TGCGCCAGCAGCCAAGAACCCCACGGCGGTTACAATGAGCAGTTCTTC
D gene: TRBD2; clone size: few; J gene: TRBJ2-7; V gene: TRBV9; CDR3 protein: CASSVALAGEYEQYF; CDR3 DNA: TGTGCCAGCAGCGTAGCACTAGCGGGGGAGTACGAGCAGTACTTC
D gene: TRBD1; clone size: NA; J gene: TRBJ2-1; V gene: TRBV11-1; CDR3 protein: CASSWDRGLAGGPWEQFF; CDR3 DNA: TGTGCCAGCAGCTGGGACAGGGGGCTCGCGGGAGGGCCCTGGGAGCAGTTCTTC
D gene: TRBD2; clone size: many; J gene: TRBJ2-1; V gene: TRBV7-9; CDR3 protein: CASTSGLAGGYAEQFF; CDR3 DNA: TGTGCCAGCACCTCTGGACTAGCGGGAGGGTATGCTGAGCAGTTCTTC
D gene: NA; clone size: few; J gene: TRBJ2-1; V gene: TRBV5-6; CDR3 protein: CASSLVEGSHNEQFF; CDR3 DNA: TGTGCCAGCAGCTTGGTGGAGGGTTCCCACAATGAGCAGTTCTTC
D gene: NA; clone size: NA; J gene: TRBJ2-7; V gene: TRBV10-3; CDR3 protein: CATLATNYEQYF; CDR3 DNA: TGTGCCACACTCGCGACTAACTACGAGCAGTACTTC
D gene: NA; clone size: many; J gene: TRBJ1-2; V gene: TRBV20-1; CDR3 protein: CSATQDLSPYGYTF; CDR3 DNA: TGCAGTGCTACCCAAGATCTCTCCCCCTATGGCTACACCTTC
D gene: TRBD1; clone size: NA; J gene: TRBJ1-1; V gene: TRBV3-1; CDR3 protein: CASSLRPGQGYNTEAFF; CDR3 DNA: TGTGCCAGCAGCCTACGGCCGGGACAGGGGTATAACACTGAAGCTTTCTTT
D gene: TRBD1; clone size: few; J gene: TRBJ2-7; V gene: TRBV12-3/TRBV12-4; CDR3 protein: CASSESWDRADYEQYF; CDR3 DNA: TGTGCCAGCAGTGAATCCTGGGACAGGGCAGACTACGAGCAGTACTTC
D gene: TRBD2; clone size: many; J gene: TRBJ2-1; V gene: TRBV10-2; CDR3 protein: CASSESRVAGARRDEQFF; CDR3 DNA: TGCGCCAGCAGTGAGTCGAGGGTAGCGGGAGCAAGGAGGGATGAGCAGTTCTTC
D gene: TRBD2; clone size: NA; J gene: TRBJ2-7; V gene: TRBV4-3; CDR3 protein: CASSQAASGRLYEQYF; CDR3 DNA: TGCGCCAGCAGCCAAGCGGCTAGCGGAAGACTTTACGAGCAGTACTTC
D gene: NA; clone size: many; J gene: TRBJ2-7; V gene: TRBV7-9; CDR3 protein: CASSPHSYEQYF; CDR3 DNA: TGTGCCAGCAGCCCCCACTCCTACGAGCAGTACTTC
D gene: NA; clone size: NA; J gene: TRBJ2-4; V gene: TRBV7-9; CDR3 protein: CASAFFGENIQYF; CDR3 DNA: TGTGCCAGCGCCTTTTTCGGGGAAAACATTCAGTACTTC
D gene: NA; clone size: many; J gene: TRBJ2-7; V gene: TRBV20-1; CDR3 protein: CSARAYREGDEQYF; CDR3 DNA: TGCAGTGCTAGAGCCTACAGGGAGGGGGACGAGCAGTACTTC
D gene: TRBD2; clone size: many; J gene: TRBJ2-1; V gene: TRBV11-2; CDR3 protein: CASSLDVGLAGGWEQFF; CDR3 DNA: TGTGCCAGCAGCTTAGACGTGGGACTAGCGGGAGGATGGGAGCAGTTCTTC
D gene: NA; clone size: NA; J gene: TRBJ2-7; V gene: TRBV30; CDR3 protein: CAWSLDLVVGEQYF; CDR3 DNA: TGTGCCTGGAGCCTCGATTTAGTCGTCGGTGAGCAGTACTTC